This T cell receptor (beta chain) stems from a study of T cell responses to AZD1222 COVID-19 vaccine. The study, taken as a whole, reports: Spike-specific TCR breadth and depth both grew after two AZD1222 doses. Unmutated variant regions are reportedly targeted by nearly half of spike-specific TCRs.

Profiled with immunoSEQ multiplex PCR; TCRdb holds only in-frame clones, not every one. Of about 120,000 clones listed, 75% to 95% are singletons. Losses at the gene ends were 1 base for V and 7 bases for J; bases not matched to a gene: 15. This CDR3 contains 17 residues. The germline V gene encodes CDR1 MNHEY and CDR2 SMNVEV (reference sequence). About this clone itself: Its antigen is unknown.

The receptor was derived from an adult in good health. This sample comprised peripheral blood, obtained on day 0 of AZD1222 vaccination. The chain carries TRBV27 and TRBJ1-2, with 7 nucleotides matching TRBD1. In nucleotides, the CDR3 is TGTGCCAGCAGTTTATTTGCCCCCCACAGGGGTCTGGGTGGCTACACCTTC. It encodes CASSLFAPHRGLGGYTF.